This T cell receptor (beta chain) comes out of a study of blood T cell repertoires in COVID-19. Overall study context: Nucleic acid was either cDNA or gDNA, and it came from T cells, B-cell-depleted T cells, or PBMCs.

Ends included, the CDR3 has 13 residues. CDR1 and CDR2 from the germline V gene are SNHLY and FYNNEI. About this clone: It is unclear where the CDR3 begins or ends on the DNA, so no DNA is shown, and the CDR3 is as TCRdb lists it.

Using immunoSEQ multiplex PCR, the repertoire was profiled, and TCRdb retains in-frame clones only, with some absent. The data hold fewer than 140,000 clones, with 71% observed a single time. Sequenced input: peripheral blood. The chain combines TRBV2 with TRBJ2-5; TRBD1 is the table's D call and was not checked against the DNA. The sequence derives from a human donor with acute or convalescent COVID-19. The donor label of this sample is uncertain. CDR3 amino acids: CASSEVGTGNRYF.